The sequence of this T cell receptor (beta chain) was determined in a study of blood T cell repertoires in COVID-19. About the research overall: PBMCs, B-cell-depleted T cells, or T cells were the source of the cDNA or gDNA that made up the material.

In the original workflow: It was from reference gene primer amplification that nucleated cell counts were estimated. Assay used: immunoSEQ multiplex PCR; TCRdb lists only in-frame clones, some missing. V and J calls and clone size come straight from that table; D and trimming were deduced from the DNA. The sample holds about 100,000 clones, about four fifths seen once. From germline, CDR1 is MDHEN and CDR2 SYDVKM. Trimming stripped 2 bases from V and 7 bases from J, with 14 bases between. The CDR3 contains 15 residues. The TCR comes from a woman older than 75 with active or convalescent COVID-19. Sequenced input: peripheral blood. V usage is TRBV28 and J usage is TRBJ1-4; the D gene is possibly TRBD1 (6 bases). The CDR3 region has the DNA TGTGCCAGCAGTTTACAGGGGAGGGTGGGTGAAAAACTGTTTTTT. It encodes CASSLQGRVGEKLFF.